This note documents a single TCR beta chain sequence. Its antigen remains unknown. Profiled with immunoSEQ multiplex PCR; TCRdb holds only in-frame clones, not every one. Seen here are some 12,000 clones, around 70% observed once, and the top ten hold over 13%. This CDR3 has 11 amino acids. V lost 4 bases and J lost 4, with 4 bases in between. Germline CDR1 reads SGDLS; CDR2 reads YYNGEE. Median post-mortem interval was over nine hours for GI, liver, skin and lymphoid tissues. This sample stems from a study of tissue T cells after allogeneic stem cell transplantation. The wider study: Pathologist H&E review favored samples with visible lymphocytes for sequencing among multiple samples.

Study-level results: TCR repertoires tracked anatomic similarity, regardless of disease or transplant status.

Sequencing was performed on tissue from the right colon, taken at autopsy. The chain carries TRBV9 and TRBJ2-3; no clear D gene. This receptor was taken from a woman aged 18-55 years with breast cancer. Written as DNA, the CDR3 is TGTGCCAGCAGCCCGTCAGATACGCAGTATTTT. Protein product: CASSPSDTQYF.